The text below deals with one T cell receptor (beta chain). The antigen remains unidentified. The source of the sample is a study of T cell repertoires in ileal Crohn's disease. Study details: Patients had a median approximately 8-year disease duration, and roughly 32% were active smokers. Surgery for a complication: stricturing in roughly 60%, penetrating in about 39%. Study-wide points: All patients with clonality above 26.8% had endoscopic recurrence. Active smokers at surgery had more clonal expansions than non-smokers.

Profiled with immunoSEQ multiplex PCR; TCRdb holds only in-frame clones, not every one. The sample carries some 28,000 clones, approximately 78% recorded once. The sequence was collected from an adult with Crohn's disease. The sequenced sample consisted of ileal tissue.

This CDR3 reads CASSRGTAYGYTF. The CDR3 nucleotides are TGTGCCAGCAGCCGCGGGACAGCCTATGGCTACACCTTC. This chain connects TRBV7-9 to TRBJ1-2; the match to TRBD1 covers 7 bases. V dropped 5 bases and J dropped 4; count of bases not matched to a gene: 4. CDR1 and CDR2 (germline): SEHNR, FQNEAQ (reference sequence). This CDR3 has 13 residues.